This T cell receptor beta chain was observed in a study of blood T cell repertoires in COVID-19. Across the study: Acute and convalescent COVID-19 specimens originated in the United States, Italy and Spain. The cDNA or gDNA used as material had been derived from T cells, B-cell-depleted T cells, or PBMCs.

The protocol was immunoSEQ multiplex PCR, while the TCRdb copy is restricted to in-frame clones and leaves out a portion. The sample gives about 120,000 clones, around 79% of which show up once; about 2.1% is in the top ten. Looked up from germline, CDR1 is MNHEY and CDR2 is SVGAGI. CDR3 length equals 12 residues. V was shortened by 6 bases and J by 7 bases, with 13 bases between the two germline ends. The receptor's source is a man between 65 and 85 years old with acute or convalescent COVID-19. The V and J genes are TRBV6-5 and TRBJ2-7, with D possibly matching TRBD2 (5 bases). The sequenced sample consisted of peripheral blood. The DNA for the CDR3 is TGTGCCAGCAGAAGGACTGGCGGGGAGCAGTACTTC. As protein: CASRRTGGEQYF.